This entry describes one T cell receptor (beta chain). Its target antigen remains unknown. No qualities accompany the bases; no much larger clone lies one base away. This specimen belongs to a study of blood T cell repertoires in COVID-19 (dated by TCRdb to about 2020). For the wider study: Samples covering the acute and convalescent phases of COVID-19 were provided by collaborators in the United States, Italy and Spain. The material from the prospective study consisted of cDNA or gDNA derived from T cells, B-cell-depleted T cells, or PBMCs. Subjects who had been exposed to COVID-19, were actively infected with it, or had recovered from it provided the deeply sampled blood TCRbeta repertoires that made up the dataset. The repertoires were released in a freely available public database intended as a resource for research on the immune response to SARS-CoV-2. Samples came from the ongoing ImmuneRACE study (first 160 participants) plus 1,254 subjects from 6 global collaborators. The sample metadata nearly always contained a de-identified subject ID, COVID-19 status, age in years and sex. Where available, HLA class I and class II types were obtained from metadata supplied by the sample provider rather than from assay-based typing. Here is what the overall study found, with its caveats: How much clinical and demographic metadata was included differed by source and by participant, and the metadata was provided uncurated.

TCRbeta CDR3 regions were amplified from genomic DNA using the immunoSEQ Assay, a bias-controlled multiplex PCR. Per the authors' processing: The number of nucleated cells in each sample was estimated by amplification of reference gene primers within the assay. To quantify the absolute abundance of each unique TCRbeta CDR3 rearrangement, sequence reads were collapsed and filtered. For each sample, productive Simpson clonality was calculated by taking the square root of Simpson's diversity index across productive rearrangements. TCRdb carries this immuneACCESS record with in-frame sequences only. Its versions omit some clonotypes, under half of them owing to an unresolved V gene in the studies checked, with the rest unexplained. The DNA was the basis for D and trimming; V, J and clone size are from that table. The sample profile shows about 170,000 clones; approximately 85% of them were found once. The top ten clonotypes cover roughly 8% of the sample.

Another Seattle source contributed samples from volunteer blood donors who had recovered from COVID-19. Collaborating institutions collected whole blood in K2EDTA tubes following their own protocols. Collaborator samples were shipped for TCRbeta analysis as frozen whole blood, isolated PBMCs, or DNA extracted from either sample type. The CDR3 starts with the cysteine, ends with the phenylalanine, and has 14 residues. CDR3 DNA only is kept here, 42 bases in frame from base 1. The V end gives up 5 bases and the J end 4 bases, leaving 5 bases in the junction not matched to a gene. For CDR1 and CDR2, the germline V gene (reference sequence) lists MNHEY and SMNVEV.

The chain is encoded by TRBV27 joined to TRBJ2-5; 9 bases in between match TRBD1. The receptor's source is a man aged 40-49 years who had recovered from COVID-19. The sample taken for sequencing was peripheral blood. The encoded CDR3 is CASSLQGALETQYF. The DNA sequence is TGTGCCAGCAGTCTACAGGGGGCTTTAGAGACCCAGTACTTC.